These 5 T cell receptor beta chains came from one sample sequenced in a study of blood T cell repertoires in COVID-19. The data were produced by immunoSEQ multiplex PCR, yet TCRdb's version contains in-frame clones alone and is incomplete. The sample carries fewer than 350,000 clones, roughly nine tenths recorded once. Specimen: PBMCs or T cells enriched from blood (not recorded which). The receptors were sampled from a woman in her thirties or forties who had recovered from COVID-19.

The chain couples TRBV6-5 to TRBJ2-7; a weak D match, TRBD2 (5 bases). The CDR3 totals 15 residues. V lost 7 bases and J lost 1, with 17 bases in between. The germline V gene encodes CDR1 MNHEY and CDR2 SVGAGI. Here the CDR3 reads CASKSSSRVSYEQYF. As DNA, the CDR3 is TGTGCCAGCAAGTCTTCATCGAGGGTATCCTACGAGCAGTACTTC.

The V call is TRBV3-1 (or the pseudogene TRBV3-2), the J call TRBJ2-1; D gene uncertain. Germline-derived CDR1 and CDR2 are LGHDT and YNNKEL (reference sequence). The CDR3 loop spans 15 amino acids. Trimming pared 1 base from V and 8 bases from J, leaving 15 bases between. The CDR3 coding sequence is TGTGCCAGCAGCCAAGGTACTAACCCGGCCTATGAGCAGTTCTTC. This encodes CASSQGTNPAYEQFF.

The rearrangement links TRBV7-9 to TRBJ1-2; D is undetermined. Trimming took 1 base from V and 3 from J, leaving 9 bases between them. This CDR3 has 14 residues. Per germline, CDR1 SEHNR and CDR2 FQNEAQ (reference sequence). The DNA of the CDR3 is TGTGCCAGCAGCTTAGATCTGAGCCACTATGGCTACACCTTC. This gives the protein CASSLDLSHYGYTF.

V usage is TRBV6-1 and J usage is TRBJ1-4; maybe TRBD1 (5 bases). Germline values: CDR1 MNHNS, CDR2 SASEGT. V lost 3 bases and J lost 8, with 13 bases in between. This CDR3 contains 14 residues. CDR3: CASSDSGGWEKLFF. CDR3 DNA: TGTGCCAGCAGTGATTCCGGGGGTTGGGAAAAACTGTTTTTT.

V usage is TRBV24-1 and J usage is TRBJ1-2; D is unresolved. Germline V gives CDR1 KGHDR, CDR2 SFDVKD. The CDR3 is 16 amino acids. Trimming pared 4 bases from V and 6 bases from J, leaving 20 bases between. The CDR3 bases are TGTGCCACCAGTGACGGGGAGGAGGGCCTACGCCATGGCTACACCTTC. This encodes CATSDGEEGLRHGYTF.